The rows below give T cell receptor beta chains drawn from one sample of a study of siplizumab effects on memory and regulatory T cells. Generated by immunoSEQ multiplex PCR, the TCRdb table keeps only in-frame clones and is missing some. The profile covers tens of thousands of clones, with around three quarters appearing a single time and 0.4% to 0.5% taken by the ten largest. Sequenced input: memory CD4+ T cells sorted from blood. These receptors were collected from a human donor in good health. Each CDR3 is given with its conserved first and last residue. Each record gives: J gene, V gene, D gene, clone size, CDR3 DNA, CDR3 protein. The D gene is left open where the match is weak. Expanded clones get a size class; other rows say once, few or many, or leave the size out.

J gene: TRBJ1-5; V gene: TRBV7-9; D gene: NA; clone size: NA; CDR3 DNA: TGTGCCAGCAGCCCGACAGCAAATAGCAATCAGCCCCAGCATTTT; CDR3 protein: CASSPTANSNQPQHF
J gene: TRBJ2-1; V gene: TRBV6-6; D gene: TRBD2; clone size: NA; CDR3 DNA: TGTGCCAGCTTTAGGACTAGCGGGATGGGTGAGCAGTTCTTC; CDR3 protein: CASFRTSGMGEQFF
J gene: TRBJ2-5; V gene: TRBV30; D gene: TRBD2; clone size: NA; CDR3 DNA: TGTGCCTGGAGCGCTACTATCCCTGGGACTAGGCGCGAGACCCAGTACTTC; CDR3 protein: CAWSATIPGTRRETQYF
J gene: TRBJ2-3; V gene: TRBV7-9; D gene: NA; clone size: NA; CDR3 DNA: TGTGCCAGCAGCTTATCCGCGGCCGCTAGCACAGATACGCAGTATTTT; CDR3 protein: CASSLSAAASTDTQYF
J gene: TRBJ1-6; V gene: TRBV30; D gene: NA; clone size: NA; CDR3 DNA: TGTGCCTGGAGTAGGGAGCGGTCACCCCTCCACTTT; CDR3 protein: CAWSRERSPLHF
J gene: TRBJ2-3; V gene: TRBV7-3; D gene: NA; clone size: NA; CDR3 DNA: TGTGCCAGCAGCTCGGACGCAGATACGCAGTATTTT; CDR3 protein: CASSSDADTQYF
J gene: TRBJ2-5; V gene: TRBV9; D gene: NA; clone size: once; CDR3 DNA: TGTGCCAGCAGCGTATCTGGGGCAGGGGGAGGCGAGACCCAGTACTTC; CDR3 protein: CASSVSGAGGGETQYF
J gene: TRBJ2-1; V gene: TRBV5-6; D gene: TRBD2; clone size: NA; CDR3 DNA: TGTGCCAGCAGCTTGGGCGGGGGACCCTACAATGAGCAGTTCTTC; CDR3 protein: CASSLGGGPYNEQFF
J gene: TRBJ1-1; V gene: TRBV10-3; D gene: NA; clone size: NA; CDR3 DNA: TGTGCCATCAGTGAAAGGGGGAACACTGAAGCTTTCTTT; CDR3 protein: CAISERGNTEAFF
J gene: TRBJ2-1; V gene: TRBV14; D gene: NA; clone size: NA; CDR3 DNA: TGTGCCAGCAGCCAAGTAGCCAGCAGGAATGAGCAGTTCTTC; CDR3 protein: CASSQVASRNEQFF
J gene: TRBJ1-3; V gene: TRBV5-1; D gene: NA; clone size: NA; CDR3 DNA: TGCGCCAGCAGCTTGGGAGTATCCGGAAACACCATATATTTT; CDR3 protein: CASSLGVSGNTIYF
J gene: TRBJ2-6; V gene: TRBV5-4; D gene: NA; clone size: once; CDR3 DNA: TGTGCCAGCAGCCCTCCGGGACGAACCTCTGGGGCCAACGTCCTGACTTTC; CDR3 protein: CASSPPGRTSGANVLTF
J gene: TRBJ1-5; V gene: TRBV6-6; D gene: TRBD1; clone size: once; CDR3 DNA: TGTGCCAGCAGGGGGGACAGGGACAATCAGCCCCAGCATTTT; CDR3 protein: CASRGDRDNQPQHF
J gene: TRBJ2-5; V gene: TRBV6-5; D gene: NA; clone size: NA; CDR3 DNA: TGTGCCAGCAGTTACAAGGAGACCCAGTACTTC; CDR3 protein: CASSYKETQYF
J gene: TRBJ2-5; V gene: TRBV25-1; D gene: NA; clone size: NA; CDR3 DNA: TGTGCCAGCAGTGACCCTAACAGGGCTGAGACCCAGTACTTC; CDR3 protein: CASSDPNRAETQYF
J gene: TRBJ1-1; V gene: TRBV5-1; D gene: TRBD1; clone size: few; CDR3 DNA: TGCGCCAGCAGCTTGGAGGGACAGGGGGCGCCCACTGAAGCTTTCTTT; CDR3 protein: CASSLEGQGAPTEAFF
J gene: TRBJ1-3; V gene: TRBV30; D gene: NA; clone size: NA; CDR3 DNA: TGTGCCTGGAGCCCGGACACCTTCTCTGGAAACACCATATATTTT; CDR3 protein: CAWSPDTFSGNTIYF
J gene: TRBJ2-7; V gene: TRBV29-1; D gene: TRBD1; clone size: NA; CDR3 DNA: TGCAGCGTAAGGACAGGAGAGGGTGAGCAGTACTTC; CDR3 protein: CSVRTGEGEQYF
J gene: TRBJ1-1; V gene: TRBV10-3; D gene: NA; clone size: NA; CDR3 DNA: TGTGCCATCAAAGGAGGCAGGCGGGGCACTGAAGCTTTCTTT; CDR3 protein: CAIKGGRRGTEAFF
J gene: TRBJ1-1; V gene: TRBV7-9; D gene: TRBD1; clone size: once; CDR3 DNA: TGTGCCAGCAACGAAGGTGGGGGGACAGGGGCTGCTGAAGCTTTCTTT; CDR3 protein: CASNEGGGTGAAEAFF
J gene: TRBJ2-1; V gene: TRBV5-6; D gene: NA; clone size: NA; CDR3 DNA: TGTGCCAGCAGCCGAGAAAATGAGCAGTTCTTC; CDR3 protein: CASSRENEQFF
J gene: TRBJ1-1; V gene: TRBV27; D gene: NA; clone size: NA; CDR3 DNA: TGTGCCAGCCCCTCGTGTCGGGCTAAGACTGAAGCTTTCTTT; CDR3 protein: CASPSCRAKTEAFF
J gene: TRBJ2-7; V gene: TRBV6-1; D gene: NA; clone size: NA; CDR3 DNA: TGTGCCAGCAGTGAAGACCCAGGGCTACCTCACGAGCAGTACTTC; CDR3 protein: CASSEDPGLPHEQYF
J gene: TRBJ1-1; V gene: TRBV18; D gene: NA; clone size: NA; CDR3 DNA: TGTGCCAGCTCACCAAGGGGGGATGTGAACACTGAAGCTTTCTTT; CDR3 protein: CASSPRGDVNTEAFF
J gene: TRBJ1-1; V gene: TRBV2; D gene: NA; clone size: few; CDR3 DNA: TGTGCCAGTATCAGGGGTCGGGGCACTGAAGCTTTCTTT; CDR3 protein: CASIRGRGTEAFF
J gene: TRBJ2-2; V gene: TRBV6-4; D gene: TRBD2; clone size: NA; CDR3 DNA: TGTGCCAGCATCCCGAGGACTAGCGGGGGGGCTGGGAATTTCACCGGGGAGCTGTTTTTT; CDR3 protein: CASIPRTSGGAGNFTGELFF
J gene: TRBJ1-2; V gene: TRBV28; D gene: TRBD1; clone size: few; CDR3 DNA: TGTGCCAGCAGTTTATCCCATCCGGGACAGGGGCCAGTAGGGGGTGGCTACACCTTC; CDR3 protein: CASSLSHPGQGPVGGGYTF
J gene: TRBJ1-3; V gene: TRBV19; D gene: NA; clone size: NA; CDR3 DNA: TGTGCCAGTTCATGGGGGTTGGGGAGCACCATATATTTT; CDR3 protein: CASSWGLGSTIYF
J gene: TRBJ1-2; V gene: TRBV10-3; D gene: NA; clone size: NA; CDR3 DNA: TGTGCCATCAGTGATCCCAGCGGGTGGGGCTACACCTTC; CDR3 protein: CAISDPSGWGYTF
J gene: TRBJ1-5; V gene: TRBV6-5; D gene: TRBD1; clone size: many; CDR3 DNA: TGTGCCAGTCAGGGGGCCAATCAGCCCCAGCATTTT; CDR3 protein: CASQGANQPQHF
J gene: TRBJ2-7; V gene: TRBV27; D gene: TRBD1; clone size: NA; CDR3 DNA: TGTGCCAGCGGTTTGTCGGACAGGGCCTACGAGCAGTACTTC; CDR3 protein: CASGLSDRAYEQYF
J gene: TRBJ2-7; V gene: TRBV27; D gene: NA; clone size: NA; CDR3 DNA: TGTGCCAGCAGTTTATCGACCGGGACTTTCGGCGAGCAGTACTTC; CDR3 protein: CASSLSTGTFGEQYF
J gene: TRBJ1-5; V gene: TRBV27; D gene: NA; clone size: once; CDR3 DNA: TGTGCCAGCAGTCATCAAGCGGGGACAAGGGGAAGTCAGCCCCAGCATTTT; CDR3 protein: CASSHQAGTRGSQPQHF
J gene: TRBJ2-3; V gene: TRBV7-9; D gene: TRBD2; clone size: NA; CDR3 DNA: TGTGCCAGCAGCTTAGCAAGCGGGGGGGCCACAGATACGCAGTATTTT; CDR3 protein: CASSLASGGATDTQYF
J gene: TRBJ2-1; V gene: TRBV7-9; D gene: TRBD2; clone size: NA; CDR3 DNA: TGTGCCAGCAGCCCAGGACTAGCGGGGGTTGAGCAGTTCTTC; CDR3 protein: CASSPGLAGVEQFF
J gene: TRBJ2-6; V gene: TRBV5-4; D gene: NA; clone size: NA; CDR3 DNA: TGTGCCAGCAGCGGCCAGGGCACCGGGGCCAACGTCCTGACTTTC; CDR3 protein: CASSGQGTGANVLTF
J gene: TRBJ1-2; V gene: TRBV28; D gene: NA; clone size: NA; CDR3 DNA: TGTGGTAACTATGGCTACACCTTC; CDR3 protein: CGNYGYTF
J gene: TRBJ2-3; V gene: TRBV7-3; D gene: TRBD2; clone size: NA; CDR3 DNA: TGTGCCAGCAGCAAAGGACTAGCGGGGAGCACAGATACACAGTATTTT; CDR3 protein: CASSKGLAGSTDTQYF
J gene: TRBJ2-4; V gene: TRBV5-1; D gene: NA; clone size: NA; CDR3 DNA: TGCGCCAGCAGCTTGCCTGTCGATTCCAAAAACATTCAGTACTTC; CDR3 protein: CASSLPVDSKNIQYF
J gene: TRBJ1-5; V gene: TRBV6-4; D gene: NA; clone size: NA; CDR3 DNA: TGTGCCAGCAGTGATGCGGGGGCCAAAACCAATCAGCCCCAGCATTTT; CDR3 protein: CASSDAGAKTNQPQHF
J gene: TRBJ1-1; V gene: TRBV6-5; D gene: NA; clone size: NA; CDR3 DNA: TGTGCCAGCAGTTCCCATACCGACAGATCTGAAGCTTTCTTT; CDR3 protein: CASSSHTDRSEAFF
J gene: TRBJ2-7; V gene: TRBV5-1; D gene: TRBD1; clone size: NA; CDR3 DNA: TGCGCCAGCAGCTTAAATACAGGGGGCGGCGGATACGAGCAGTACTTC; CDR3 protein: CASSLNTGGGGYEQYF
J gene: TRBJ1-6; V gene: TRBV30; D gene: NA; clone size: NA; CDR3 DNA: TGTGCCTGGAGTGTTGCAGGGGTCTCCCACTTT; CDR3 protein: CAWSVAGVSHF
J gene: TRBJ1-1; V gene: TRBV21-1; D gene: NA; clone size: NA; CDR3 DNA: TGTGCCAGCAGCAAAGGAAGCATGGTATGGAACACTGAAGCTTTCTTT; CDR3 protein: CASSKGSMVWNTEAFF
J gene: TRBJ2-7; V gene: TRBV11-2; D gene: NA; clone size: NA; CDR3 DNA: TGTGCCAGCAGCTTTACAGAAAAGGCCTCCTACGAGCAGTACTTC; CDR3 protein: CASSFTEKASYEQYF
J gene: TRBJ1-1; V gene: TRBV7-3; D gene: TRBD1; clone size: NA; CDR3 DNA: TGTGCCAGCAGCGCCAGGGGGAACATGAACACTGAAGCTTTCTTT; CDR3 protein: CASSARGNMNTEAFF
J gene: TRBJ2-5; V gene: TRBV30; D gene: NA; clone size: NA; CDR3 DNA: TGTGCCTGGGGGGGGCAAGAGACCCAGTACTTC; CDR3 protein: CAWGGQETQYF
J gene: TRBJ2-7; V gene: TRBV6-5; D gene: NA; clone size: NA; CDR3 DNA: TGTGCCAGCAGCTGGGAATACGAGCAGTACTTC; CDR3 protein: CASSWEYEQYF
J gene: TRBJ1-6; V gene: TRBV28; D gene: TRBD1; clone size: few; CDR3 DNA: TGTGCCAGCAGTTCAGCAGGACAGGGGGGTTATAATTCACCCCTCCACTTT; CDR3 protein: CASSSAGQGGYNSPLHF
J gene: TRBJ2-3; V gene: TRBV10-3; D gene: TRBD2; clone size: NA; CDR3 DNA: TGTGCCACCAACAAAGGGACTAGCGGGAGAGATACGCAGTATTTT; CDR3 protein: CATNKGTSGRDTQYF
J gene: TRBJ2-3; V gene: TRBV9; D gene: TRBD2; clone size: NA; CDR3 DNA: TGTGCCAGCAGCAAGACTAGCGGGGGACTAGATACGCAGTATTTT; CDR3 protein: CASSKTSGGLDTQYF
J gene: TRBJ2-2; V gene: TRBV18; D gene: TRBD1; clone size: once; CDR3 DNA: TGTGCCAGCTCACCGCTATCGACAGGGGGCACCGGGGAGCTGTTTTTT; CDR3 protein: CASSPLSTGGTGELFF